These 21 T cell receptor beta chains share one sample of origin, sequenced in a study of cytomegalovirus exposure and HLA in healthy donors. Use of 60 Vbeta and 13 Jbeta primers characterized the PCR. Assay: immunoSEQ multiplex PCR; the TCRdb copy retains only in-frame clones and omits some. Found here are some 150,000 clones, 55% to 80% of them singletons; the top ten hold roughly 7%. The sequenced sample consisted of PBMCs. These receptors were collected from a woman aged 55-75 years in good health and CMV-seropositive.

This clone has a handful of counts. The chain employs TRBV28 and TRBJ2-3; no reliable D call. CDR1 is MDHEN, CDR2 SYDVKM, per germline. The CDR3 is 12 amino acids. Trimming took off 6 bases at V and 0 bases at J, with 4 bases between the two ends. The CDR3 spells CASRASTDTQYF. CDR3 bases: TGTGCCAGCAGGGCAAGCACAGATACGCAGTATTTT.

The chain joins TRBV9 to TRBJ2-2; TRBD1 matches at 7 bases. The CDR3 spans 18 residues. The trim removed 0 bases at V and 0 bases at J, leaving 8 bases unmatched. The V gene's germline CDR1 is SGDLS and CDR2 YYNGEE. The CDR3 here is CASSVEEGGAPNTGELFF. As DNA, the CDR3 is TGTGCCAGCAGCGTAGAAGAAGGGGGCGCACCGAACACCGGGGAGCTGTTTTTT. The full variable domain, rest sourced from reference TRBV9 and TRBJ2-2, is DSGVTQTPKHLITATGQRVTLRCSPRSGDLSVYWYQQSLDQGLQFLIQYYNGEERAKGNILERFSAQQFPDLHSELNLSSLELGDSALYFCASSVEEGGAPNTGELFFGEGSRLTVL.

V and J are TRBV2 and TRBJ2-1; 10 bases are a match to TRBD2. This CDR3 comprises 16 residues. V lost 0 bases, J lost 3 bases, and 2 bases stayed unmatched. Germline CDR1 is SNHLY and CDR2 is FYNNEI. The CDR3 sequence is CASSEASGRDYNEQFF. The CDR3 DNA reads TGTGCCAGCAGTGAAGCGAGCGGGAGGGACTACAATGAGCAGTTCTTC.

The V call is TRBV25-1, the J call TRBJ2-2; D unresolved. V lost 1 base to trimming and J lost 4 bases, with 7 bases between them. Per the germline V gene, CDR1 is MGHDK and CDR2 is SYGVNS. This CDR3 has 14 amino acids. CDR3 loop: CASSESAGTGELFF. CDR3 nucleotide sequence: TGTGCCAGCAGTGAATCTGCCGGCACCGGGGAGCTGTTTTTT.

V and J are TRBV7-2 and TRBJ2-2, with 9 positions matching TRBD1. Germline-derived CDR1 and CDR2 are SGHTA and FQGNSA. The CDR3 has 16 amino acids. V lost 4 bases and J lost 5; bases outside the gene matches: 8. The DNA for the CDR3 is TGTGCCAGCAGCTGGGGGACAGGGAGCTTGACCGGGGAGCTGTTTTTT. It is translated as CASSWGTGSLTGELFF.

This clone was counted a few times. V usage is TRBV4-2 and J usage is TRBJ2-3; a weak D match, TRBD2 (5 bases). V shed 4 bases and J shed 1 base, with 12 bases lying between them. The germline gives CDR1 LGHNA, CDR2 YNFKEQ. The CDR3 runs 15 residues. The CDR3 protein is CASSRELGGTDTQYF. Here the CDR3 DNA reads TGTGCCAGCAGCCGGGAACTCGGGGGCACAGATACGCAGTATTTT.

In its sample, this clone was seen a few times. The chain uses TRBV7-7 and TRBJ2-7, with 8 bases matching TRBD2. Trimming at V came to 5 bases and at J to 5 bases, leaving 14 bases not matched to a gene. Germline V lookup: CDR1 SSHAT, CDR2 FNYEAQ (reference sequence). The CDR3 runs to 16 residues. The CDR3 DNA sequence: TGTGCCAGCAGCCCTAGTGGTAGCGGGAATCTAAACGAGCAGTACTTC. It specifies CASSPSGSGNLNEQYF.

The chain links TRBV18 to TRBJ2-2; D is perhaps TRBD1 (7 bases). In germline, CDR1 is KGHSH, CDR2 LQKENI. With 3 bases removed from V and 3 bases from J, the gap between germline ends came to 11 bases. The CDR3 is 15 residues long. The CDR3 protein is CASSPQGGHTGELFF. CDR3 bases: TGTGCCAGCTCACCTCAGGGGGGCCACACCGGGGAGCTGTTTTTT.

This chain connects TRBV30 to TRBJ1-6; possible D gene TRBD1, 6 bases. CDR3 length: 13 amino acids. Germline CDR1 reads GTSNPN; CDR2 reads SVGIG (reference sequence). V was pared by 4 bases and J by 4 bases, with 8 bases between. As DNA, the CDR3 is TGTGCCTGGACAGGGGAATATAATTCACCCCTCCACTTT. This codes for CAWTGEYNSPLHF.

CDR3 region: CASSLTGGQGTYEQYF. DNA of the CDR3: TGTGCCAGCAGCCTTACTGGGGGACAGGGTACCTACGAGCAGTACTTC. The rearrangement links TRBV4-2 to TRBJ2-7; 9 positions agree with TRBD1. The CDR3 is 16 amino acids. Unmatched junction bases numbered 9, after V lost 4 bases and J lost 2 bases. Germline values: CDR1 LGHNA, CDR2 YNFKEQ.

The rearrangement uses TRBV5-4 and TRBJ1-4; no reliable D call. The CDR3 is made up of 15 amino acids. CDR1 is SGHNT, CDR2 YYREEE, per germline (reference sequence). V was clipped by 4 bases and J by 0 bases, with 10 bases between them. The CDR3 sequence is CASSARSPTNEKLFF. The CDR3 region has the DNA TGTGCCAGCAGCGCCCGGTCGCCAACTAATGAAAAACTGTTTTTT. The whole variable domain, filled in from reference TRBV5-4 and TRBJ1-4, reads ETGVTQSPTHLIKTRGQQVTLRCSSQSGHNTVSWYQQALGQGPQFIFQYYREEENGRGNFPPRFSGLQFPNYSSELNVNALELDDSALYLCASSARSPTNEKLFFGSGTQLSVL.

DNA of the CDR3: TGTGCCAGCTCACCGCTTCAGGCAAGCACAGATACGCAGTATTTT. Translating it yields CASSPLQASTDTQYF. The gene calls are TRBV18 and TRBJ2-3; no definite D call. Trimming shortened V by 3 bases and J by 0 bases, and 10 bases separated the two germline ends. Germline V gene lookup returns CDR1 KGHSH and CDR2 LQKENI. The CDR3 is made up of 15 amino acids.

The chain carries TRBV7-6 and TRBJ2-3; 9 nucleotides line up with TRBD2. Trimming took 5 bases from V and 4 from J; bases not matched to a gene: 7. Germline V lookup: CDR1 SGHVS, CDR2 FNYEAQ. This CDR3 comprises 15 residues. Here the CDR3 DNA reads TGTGCCAGCAGCCTTAGCGGGAGTTCCGCAGATACGCAGTATTTT. Translation: CASSLSGSSADTQYF.

This chain uses TRBV19 with TRBJ1-5; 8 nucleotides match TRBD1. This CDR3 has 14 residues. V was pared by 4 bases and J by 6 bases, with 5 bases of the junction left unmatched. Germline loops: CDR1 LNHDA, CDR2 SQIVND (reference sequence). CDR3 sequence (DNA): TGTGCCAGTAGTACTGGACAGGGCAGTCAGCCCCAGCATTTT. Residues: CASSTGQGSQPQHF.

The V and J genes are TRBV28 and TRBJ2-7; 7 positions agree with TRBD1. The ends lost 6 bases at V and 2 bases at J; junction bases unmatched: 10. The CDR3 is 15 residues long. Per the germline V gene, CDR1 is MDHEN and CDR2 is SYDVKM. The CDR3, as DNA: TGTGCCAGCAGACCCTGGACAGGTGGGCCCTACGAGCAGTACTTC. This translates into CASRPWTGGPYEQYF. The full variable domain, its missing parts supplied by reference TRBV28 and TRBJ2-7, is DVKVTQSSRYLVKRTGEKVFLECVQDMDHENMFWYRQDPGLGLRLIYFSYDVKMKEKGDIPEGYSVSREKKERFSLILESASTNQTSMYLCASRPWTGGPYEQYFGPGTRLTVT.

In its sample, this clone was seen many times. As DNA, the CDR3 is TGCGCCAGCAGCCAGAGAGCGGGAGAGCTTGACGAGCAGTACTTC. It codes for CASSQRAGELDEQYF. V gene TRBV4-3 combines with J gene TRBJ2-7; 8 bases line up with TRBD2. This CDR3 has 15 residues. The trim removed 3 bases at V and 5 bases at J, leaving 9 bases unmatched. CDR1 and CDR2 (germline): LGHNA, YSLEER.

The chain carries TRBV7-6 and TRBJ2-7; TRBD1 matches at 9 bases. This CDR3 region has 15 residues. V dropped 2 bases and J dropped 3; count of bases not matched to a gene: 5. The V gene's germline CDR1 is SGHVS and CDR2 FNYEAQ. CDR3 nucleotide sequence: TGTGCCAGCAGCTTAATCGCGGACAGGGGCTACGAGCAGTACTTC. It is translated as CASSLIADRGYEQYF.

The chain is built from TRBV5-1 and TRBJ1-5; 8 bases fit TRBD1. The CDR3 consists of 16 residues. The germline V gene encodes CDR1 SGHRS and CDR2 YFSETQ. J gave up 0 bases and V 1 base, and 3 bases lay outside the gene matches. DNA of the CDR3: TGCGCCAGCAGCTTGAACGGACAGGGTAGCAATCAGCCCCAGCATTTT. Translation: CASSLNGQGSNQPQHF. Together with reference TRBV5-1 and TRBJ1-5, the CDR3 gives the full variable domain: KAGVTQTPRYLIKTRGQQVTLSCSPISGHRSVSWYQQTPGQGLQFLFEYFSETQRNKGNFPGRFSGRQFSNSRSEMNVSTLELGDSALYLCASSLNGQGSNQPQHFGDGTRLSIL.

V gene TRBV25-1 combines with J gene TRBJ2-3, with D perhaps matching TRBD2 (6 bases). The CDR3 is made up of 16 amino acids. Germline V CDR1 and CDR2: MGHDK, SYGVNS. V lost 4 bases and J 2 bases, leaving 16 bases between the germline ends. The CDR3 region is CASSVQSGPYTDTQYF. CDR3 bases: TGTGCCAGCAGTGTCCAAAGCGGGCCCTACACAGATACGCAGTATTTT.

CDR3 residues: CASSPRTDTQYF. DNA for the CDR3: TGTGCCAGCAGCCCTCGTACAGATACGCAGTATTTT. The chain couples TRBV9 to TRBJ2-3; D not certain. The CDR3 loop spans 12 amino acids. Germline values: CDR1 SGDLS, CDR2 YYNGEE. V was shortened by 4 bases and J by 3 bases, with 6 bases between the two germline ends.

This chain joins TRBV7-3 and TRBJ2-5; 9 bases line up with TRBD1. Germline assignment: CDR1 SGHTA and CDR2 FQGTGA. The CDR3 loop spans 14 amino acids. Unmatched junction bases numbered 3, after V lost 5 bases and J lost 2 bases. CDR3 protein: CASSKGTGQETQYF. In nucleotides, the CDR3 is TGTGCCAGCAGCAAAGGGACAGGGCAAGAGACCCAGTACTTC.